The 16 T cell receptor beta chains below come from one sample, sequenced in a study of human thymus T cells (TCRdb year 2020). Library preparation employed the immunoSEQ multiplex PCR assay. Entries here come from immuneACCESS through TCRdb and include only in-frame sequences with V and J called. Some clones fail to appear in such tables; in the studies checked, an unresolved V gene covers under half of the shortfall, and the cause of the remainder is unknown. In this sample the table shows tens of thousands of clones, over 85% of which occur a single time. Roughly 0.12% of the sample rests with the top ten. Sequencing used blood. The receptors derive from a boy in the first two years of life with a congenital heart defect but otherwise immunologically healthy.

The chain joins TRBV25-1 to TRBJ2-3; the match to TRBD1 covers 9 bases. The CDR3 loop spans 16 amino acids. The germline CDR1 and CDR2 sequences are MGHDK and SYGVNS. V lost 5 bases to trimming and J lost 4 bases; unmatched junction nucleotides: 10. CDR3 bases: TGTGCCAGCAGTAACCCTCGGACAGGGGAAGCAGATACGCAGTATTTT. Translated, it gives CASSNPRTGEADTQYF. Filled out from reference TRBV25-1 and TRBJ2-3, the complete variable domain reads EADIYQTPRYLVIGTGKKITLECSQTMGHDKMYWYQQDPGMELHLIHYSYGVNSTEKGDLSSESTVSRIRTEHFPLTLESARPSHTSQYLCASSNPRTGEADTQYFGPGTRLTVL.

This clone has only one observation. This chain's CDR3 is CASSLDGSVYEQYF. CDR3 DNA: TGTGCCAGCAGTTTAGACGGATCGGTCTACGAGCAGTACTTC. The rearrangement links TRBV28 to TRBJ2-7; no clear D. V was cut by 2 bases and J by 3 bases, with 11 bases left in between. The germline V gene encodes CDR1 MDHEN and CDR2 SYDVKM. The CDR3 consists of 14 residues. Supplemented by reference TRBV28 and TRBJ2-7, the full variable domain reads DVKVTQSSRYLVKRTGEKVFLECVQDMDHENMFWYRQDPGLGLRLIYFSYDVKMKEKGDIPEGYSVSREKKERFSLILESASTNQTSMYLCASSLDGSVYEQYFGPGTRLTVT.

The chain employs TRBV5-5 and TRBJ2-7, with TRBD2 matching 7 bases. J was trimmed by 3 bases and V by 0 bases; bases with no gene match: 6. The germline CDR1 and CDR2 sequences are SGHKS and YYEKEE (reference sequence). CDR3 size: 15 residues. The CDR3 region has the DNA TGTGCCAGCAGCTTGGCCGGGGGGTTCAGCTACGAGCAGTACTTC. Amino acid sequence: CASSLAGGFSYEQYF.

The gene calls are TRBV30 and TRBJ1-1; the D gene is possibly TRBD1 (5 bases). Trimming removed 1 base from V and 7 bases from J, with 19 bases in between. Germline loops: CDR1 GTSNPN, CDR2 SVGIG (reference sequence). The CDR3 loop spans 15 amino acids. For the CDR3, the DNA is TGTGCCTGGAGTGGGGGGAAGGAAGCGCAGGGTGAAGCTTTCTTT. As protein: CAWSGGKEAQGEAFF. The complete variable domain, with remaining parts taken from reference TRBV30 and TRBJ1-1, reads SQTIHQWPATLVQPVGSPLSLECTVEGTSNPNLYWYRQAAGRGLQLLFYSVGIGQISSEVPQNLSASRPQDRQFILSSKKLLLSDSGFYLCAWSGGKEAQGEAFFGQGTRLTVV.

V usage is TRBV6-1 and J usage is TRBJ2-5, with unresolved D. The germline V gene encodes CDR1 MNHNS and CDR2 SASEGT. V lost 3 bases, J lost 1 base, and 6 bases lay in between. This CDR3 region has 13 residues. CDR3 coding DNA: TGTGCCAGCAGTGACAAGATCCAAGAGACCCAGTACTTC. Its protein product is CASSDKIQETQYF.

This sequence joins TRBV4-3 and TRBJ2-4; the D is unclear. V was cut by 2 bases and J by 0 bases, with 8 bases left in between. The CDR3 runs to 15 residues. Germline V CDR1 and CDR2: LGHNA, YSLEER. For the CDR3, the DNA is TGCGCCAGCAGCCAATCAGCCCTAGCCAAAAACATTCAGTACTTC. Translation gives CASSQSALAKNIQYF.

The chain recombines TRBV15 with TRBJ1-1, with a tentative D call TRBD1 (5 bases). Trimming left V 0 bases short and J 5 bases short, with 13 bases between. The CDR3 consists of 15 residues. The germline gives CDR1 LNHNV, CDR2 YYDKDF (reference sequence). The CDR3 reads CATSRDQGVGTEAFF. In DNA, the CDR3 is TGTGCCACCAGCAGAGATCAGGGAGTGGGGACTGAAGCTTTCTTT.

This clone was detected once. The rearrangement links TRBV5-4 to TRBJ2-5; D may be TRBD1 (5 bases). CDR3 length: 13 amino acids. The V and J ends lost 3 bases and 4 bases respectively, with 10 bases between them. Germline values: CDR1 SGHNT, CDR2 YYREEE (reference sequence). The CDR3 nucleotides are TGTGCCAGCAGCTCCACAGGTTTAGAGACCCAGTACTTC. Encoded protein: CASSSTGLETQYF.

The chain is built from TRBV27 and TRBJ2-1; TRBD2 matches at 7 bases. This CDR3 contains 22 residues. V lost 7 bases, J lost 3 bases, and 30 bases stayed unmatched. Germline V gene lookup returns CDR1 MNHEY and CDR2 SMNVEV (reference sequence). The CDR3 sequence is CASTFQRGVLGGGVRIYNEQFF. In nucleotides, the CDR3 is TGTGCCAGCACCTTCCAGAGGGGAGTGTTGGGCGGGGGAGTTCGAATCTACAATGAGCAGTTCTTC.

The chain couples TRBV6-5 to TRBJ1-2, with 8 nucleotides matching TRBD1. J gave up 4 bases and V 4 bases, and 8 bases lay outside the gene matches. The germline V gene has CDR1 MNHEY and CDR2 SVGAGI. The length of the CDR3 is 15 residues. The CDR3 DNA is TGTGCCAGCAGTTCGAGGACAGGGTCATTCTATGGCTACACCTTC. Translation: CASSSRTGSFYGYTF.

This chain connects TRBV6-5 to TRBJ2-3; 8 bases agree with TRBD2. CDR1 is MNHEY and CDR2 is SVGAGI in the germline V gene. Trimming took 4 bases from V and 4 from J; bases not matched to a gene: 7. CDR3 size: 15 residues. In DNA, the CDR3 is TGTGCCAGCAGTTTGAACGGGGGGGCCCCAGATACGCAGTATTTT. Amino acids: CASSLNGGAPDTQYF.

The V gene is TRBV11-2, the J gene TRBJ2-7; 11 bases are shared with TRBD1. CDR1 SGHAT and CDR2 FQNNGV come from the germline V gene. CDR3 length equals 15 residues. Germline trimming cut 5 bases from V and 3 bases from J; bases unmatched to any gene: 6. The CDR3 nucleotides read TGTGCCAGCAGCGTGGACAGGGGGCGCATCTACGAGCAGTACTTC. Protein sequence: CASSVDRGRIYEQYF.

The count of this clone is one. The sample contains more than one DNA sequence encoding this CDR3. This chain links TRBV15 with TRBJ1-5; D gene uncertain. The length of the CDR3 is 12 residues. V lost 1 base and J lost 3, with 1 base in between. Germline assignment: CDR1 LNHNV and CDR2 YYDKDF (reference sequence). Written as DNA, the CDR3 is TGTGCCACCAGCAGAGTCAATCAGCCCCAGCATTTT. The encoded protein is CATSRVNQPQHF.

The DNA for the CDR3 is TGTGCCAGCTCACCGGGAGATACGCAGTATTTT. It is translated as CASSPGDTQYF. The chain is built from TRBV18 and TRBJ2-3; D uncertain. Trimming removed 3 bases at V and 5 bases at J, with 3 bases between. CDR3 size: 11 residues. Germline CDR1 reads KGHSH; CDR2 reads LQKENI.

V is TRBV28 and J is TRBJ1-5; D uncertain. V lost 3 bases, J lost 5 bases, and 5 bases lay in between. The CDR3 consists of 12 residues. Germline CDR1 reads MDHEN; CDR2 reads SYDVKM. CDR3 sequence: CASSLADQPQHF. The DNA for the CDR3 is TGTGCCAGCAGTTTGGCGGATCAGCCCCAGCATTTT.

V is TRBV2 and J is TRBJ2-5, with 16 bases lining up with TRBD2. Unmatched junction bases numbered 6, after V lost 6 bases and J lost 5 bases. The CDR3 extends over 16 amino acids. Germline V gives CDR1 SNHLY, CDR2 FYNNEI. CDR3 sequence (DNA): TGTGCCAGCAGGGGACTAGCGGGGGGGATGTGGGAGACCCAGTACTTC. Its protein product is CASRGLAGGMWETQYF.